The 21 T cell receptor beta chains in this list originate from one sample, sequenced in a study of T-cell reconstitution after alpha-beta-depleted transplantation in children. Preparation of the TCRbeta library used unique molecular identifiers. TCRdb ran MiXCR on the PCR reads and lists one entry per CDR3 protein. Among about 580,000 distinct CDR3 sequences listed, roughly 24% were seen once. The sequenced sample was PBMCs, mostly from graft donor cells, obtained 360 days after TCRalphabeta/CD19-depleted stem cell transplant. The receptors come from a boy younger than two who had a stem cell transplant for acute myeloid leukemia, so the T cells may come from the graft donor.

The CDR3 DNA follows: TGTGCCAGCAGCGTATCCGCCGGGACAGGGGATGGCTACACCTTC. It is translated as CASSVSAGTGDGYTF. V is TRBV9 and J is TRBJ1-2, with TRBD1 matching 10 bases. Trimming took 1 base from V and 6 from J; bases not matched to a gene: 6. Germline assignment: CDR1 SGDLS and CDR2 YYNGEE. The CDR3 loop spans 15 amino acids.

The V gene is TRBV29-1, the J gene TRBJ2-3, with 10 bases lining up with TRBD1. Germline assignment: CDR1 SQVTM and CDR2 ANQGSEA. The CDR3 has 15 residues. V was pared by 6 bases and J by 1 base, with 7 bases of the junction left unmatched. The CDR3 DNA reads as TGCAGCGTCCTGATTGGGACAGGGGGCACAGATACGCAGTATTTT. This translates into CSVLIGTGGTDTQYF.

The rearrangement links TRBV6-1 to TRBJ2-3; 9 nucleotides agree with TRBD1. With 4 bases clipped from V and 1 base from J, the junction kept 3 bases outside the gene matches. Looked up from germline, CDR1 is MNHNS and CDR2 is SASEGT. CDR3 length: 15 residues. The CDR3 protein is CASSGDRVGTDTQYF. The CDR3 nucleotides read TGTGCCAGCAGTGGGGACAGGGTCGGCACAGATACGCAGTATTTT.

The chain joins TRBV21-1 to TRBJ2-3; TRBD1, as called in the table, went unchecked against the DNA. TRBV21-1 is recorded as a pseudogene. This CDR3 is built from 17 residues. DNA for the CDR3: TGTGCCAGCAGCCAAATAAGACAGGTCTTCTCCACAGATACGCAGTATTTT. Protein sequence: CASSQIRQVFSTDTQYF.

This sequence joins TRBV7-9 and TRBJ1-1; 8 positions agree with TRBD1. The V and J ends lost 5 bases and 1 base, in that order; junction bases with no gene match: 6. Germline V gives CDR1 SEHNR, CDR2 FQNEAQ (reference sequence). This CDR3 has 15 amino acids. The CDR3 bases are TGTGCCAGCAGCCCCGTGGGGACAGGGAACACTGAAGCTTTCTTT. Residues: CASSPVGTGNTEAFF.

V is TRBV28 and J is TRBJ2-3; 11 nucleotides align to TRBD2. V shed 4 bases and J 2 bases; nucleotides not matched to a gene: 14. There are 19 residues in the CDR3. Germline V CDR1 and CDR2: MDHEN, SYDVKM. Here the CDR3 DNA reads TGTGCCAGCAGTTCCCTGCGGCTAGCGGGGGGTGAGGCCACAGATACGCAGTATTTT. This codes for CASSSLRLAGGEATDTQYF.

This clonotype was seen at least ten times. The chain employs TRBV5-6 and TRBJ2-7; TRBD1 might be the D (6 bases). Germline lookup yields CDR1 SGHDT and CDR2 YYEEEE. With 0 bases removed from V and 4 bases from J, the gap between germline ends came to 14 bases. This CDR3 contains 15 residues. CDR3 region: CASSLVSRGSYEQYF. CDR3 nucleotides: TGTGCCAGCAGCTTGGTATCCAGGGGTTCATACGAGCAGTACTTC.

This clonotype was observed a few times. CDR3 nucleotides: TGTGCCAGTAGTGGGATTCCCCCCTTTGGCACTGAAGCTTTCTTT. Translated: CASSGIPPFGTEAFF. The rearrangement links TRBV19 to TRBJ1-1; D gene unclear. V was shortened by 5 bases and J by 4 bases, with 17 bases between the two germline ends. The CDR3 has 15 residues. Germline V gene sequence: CDR1 LNHDA, CDR2 SQIVND (reference sequence).

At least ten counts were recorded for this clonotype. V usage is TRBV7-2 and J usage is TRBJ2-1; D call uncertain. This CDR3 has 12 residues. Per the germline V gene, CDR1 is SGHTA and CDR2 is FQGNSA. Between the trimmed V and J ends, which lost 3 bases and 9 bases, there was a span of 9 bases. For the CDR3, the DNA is TGTGCCAGCAGCTTTCTTGGTGTTGAGCAGTTCTTC. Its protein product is CASSFLGVEQFF.

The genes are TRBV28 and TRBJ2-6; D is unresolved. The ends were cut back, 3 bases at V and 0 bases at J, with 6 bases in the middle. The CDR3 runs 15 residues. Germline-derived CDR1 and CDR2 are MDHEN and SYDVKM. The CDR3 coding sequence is TGTGCCAGCAGTTTTCGTGGCTCTGGGGCCAACGTCCTGACTTTC. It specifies CASSFRGSGANVLTF.

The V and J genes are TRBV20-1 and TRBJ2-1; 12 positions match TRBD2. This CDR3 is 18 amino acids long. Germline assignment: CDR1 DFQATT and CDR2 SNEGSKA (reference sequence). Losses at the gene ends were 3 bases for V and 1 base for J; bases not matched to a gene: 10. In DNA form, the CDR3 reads TGCAGTGCTAGCTTCCGCCTAGCGGGGGGGCGATCCTACAATGAGCAGTTCTTC. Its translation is CSASFRLAGGRSYNEQFF.

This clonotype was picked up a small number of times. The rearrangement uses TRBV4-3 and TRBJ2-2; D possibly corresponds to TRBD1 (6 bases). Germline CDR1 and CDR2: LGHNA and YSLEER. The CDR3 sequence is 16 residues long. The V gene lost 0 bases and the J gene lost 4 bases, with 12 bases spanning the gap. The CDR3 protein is CASSQDTHRVTGELFF. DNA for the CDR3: TGCGCCAGCAGCCAAGATACCCACAGGGTCACCGGGGAGCTGTTTTTT.

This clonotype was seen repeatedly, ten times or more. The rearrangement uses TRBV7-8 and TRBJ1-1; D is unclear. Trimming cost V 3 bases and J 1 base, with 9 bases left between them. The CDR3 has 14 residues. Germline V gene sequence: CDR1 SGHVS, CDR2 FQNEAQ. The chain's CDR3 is CASSFTGENTEAFF. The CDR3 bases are TGTGCCAGCAGCTTTACTGGGGAGAACACTGAAGCTTTCTTT.

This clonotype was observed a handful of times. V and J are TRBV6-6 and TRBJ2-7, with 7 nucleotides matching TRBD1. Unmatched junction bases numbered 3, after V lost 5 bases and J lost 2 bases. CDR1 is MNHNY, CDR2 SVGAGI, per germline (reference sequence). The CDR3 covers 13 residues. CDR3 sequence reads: CASSRDSPYEQYF. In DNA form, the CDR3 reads TGTGCCAGCAGTCGGGACAGCCCCTACGAGCAGTACTTC.

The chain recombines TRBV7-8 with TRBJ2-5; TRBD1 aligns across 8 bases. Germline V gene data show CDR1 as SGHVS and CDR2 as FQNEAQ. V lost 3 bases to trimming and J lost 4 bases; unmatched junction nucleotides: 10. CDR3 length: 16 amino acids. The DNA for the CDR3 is TGTGCCAGCAGCTTGTCAGGGGGCCGCAGGGGAGAGACCCAGTACTTC. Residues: CASSLSGGRRGETQYF.

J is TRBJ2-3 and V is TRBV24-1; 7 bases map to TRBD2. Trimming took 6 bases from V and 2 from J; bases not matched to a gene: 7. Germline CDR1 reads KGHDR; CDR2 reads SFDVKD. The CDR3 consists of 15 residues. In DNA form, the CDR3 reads TGTGCCACCAGTTCCCAGCGGGGAGCCACAGATACGCAGTATTTT. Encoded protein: CATSSQRGATDTQYF.

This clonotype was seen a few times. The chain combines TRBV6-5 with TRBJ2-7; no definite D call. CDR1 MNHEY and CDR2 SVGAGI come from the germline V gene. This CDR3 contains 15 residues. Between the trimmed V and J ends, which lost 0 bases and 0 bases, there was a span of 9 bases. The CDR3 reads CASSYSPSSSYEQYV. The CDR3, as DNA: TGTGCCAGCAGTTACTCTCCCTCAAGCTCCTACGAGCAGTACGTC.

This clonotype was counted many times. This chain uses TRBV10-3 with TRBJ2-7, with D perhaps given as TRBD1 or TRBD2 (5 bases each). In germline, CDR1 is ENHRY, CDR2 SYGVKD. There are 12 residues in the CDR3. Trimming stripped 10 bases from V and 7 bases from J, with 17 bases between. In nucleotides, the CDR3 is TGTGCCACTAAATCAGGGACGGGGGAGCAGTACGTC. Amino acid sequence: CATKSGTGEQYV.

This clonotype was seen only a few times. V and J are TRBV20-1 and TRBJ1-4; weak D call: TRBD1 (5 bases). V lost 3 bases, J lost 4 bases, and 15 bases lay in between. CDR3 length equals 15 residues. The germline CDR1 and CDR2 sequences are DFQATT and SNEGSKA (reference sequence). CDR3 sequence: CSASGGKQVNEKLFF. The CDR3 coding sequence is TGCAGTGCTAGTGGGGGGAAGCAGGTTAATGAAAAACTGTTTTTT.

As DNA, the CDR3 is TGTGCCAGCAGTTCGCGACAGGGGGGTGGGAATGAGCAGTTCTTC. Its protein product is CASSSRQGGGNEQFF. The chain joins TRBV27 to TRBJ2-1; 9 nucleotides align to TRBD1. J gave up 7 bases and V 4 bases, and 8 bases lay outside the gene matches. This CDR3 spans 15 amino acids. Germline V gene lookup returns CDR1 MNHEY and CDR2 SMNVEV (reference sequence).

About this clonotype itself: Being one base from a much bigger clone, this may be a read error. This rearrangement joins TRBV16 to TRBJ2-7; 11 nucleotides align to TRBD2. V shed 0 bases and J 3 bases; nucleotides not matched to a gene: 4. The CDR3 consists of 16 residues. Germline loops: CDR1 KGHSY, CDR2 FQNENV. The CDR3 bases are TGTGCCAGCAGCCAATCAGGAGGGACTAGCGGCTACGAGCAGTACTTC. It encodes CASSQSGGTSGYEQYF. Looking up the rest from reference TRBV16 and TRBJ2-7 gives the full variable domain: GEEVAQTPKHLVRGEGQKAKLYCAPIKGHSYVFWYQQVLKNEFKFLISFQNENVFDETGMPKERFSAKCLPNSPCSLEIQATKLEDSAVYFCASSQSGGTSGYEQYFGPGTRLTVT.